A selection of T cell receptor beta chains follows, all from one sample in a study of cytomegalovirus exposure and HLA in healthy donors. Clones were read by immunoSEQ multiplex PCR, and TCRdb kept only the in-frame ones, dropping some. This table has 180,000 or so clones, around 80% appearing once. The specimen was PBMCs. Every receptor here comes from a woman between 35 and 50 years old in good health and CMV-seropositive. Each CDR3 is given without its conserved first and last residue.

CDR3,length,J,V
ASSWGLVGDEQF,12,TRBJ2-1,TRBV5-4
ASSEAGGPYEQY,12,TRBJ2-7,TRBV6-1
ASSQDYTGELF,11,TRBJ2-2,TRBV5-4
ASSAATSGSLPPDTQY,16,TRBJ2-3,TRBV27
ASRVVHGAYEQY,12,TRBJ2-7,TRBV28
ASRPGTGAGQPQH,13,TRBJ1-5,TRBV28
ASSLAPWGGRVYEQY,15,TRBJ2-7,TRBV7-2
ASSLIAGVGAEQY,13,TRBJ2-7,TRBV7-2
ASSYSGRGDEQF,12,TRBJ2-1,TRBV10-1
AATEGVVFNQPQH,13,TRBJ1-5,TRBV30
ASSPRRGHYGYT,12,TRBJ1-2,TRBV27
ASSGRLGGAGQPQH,14,TRBJ1-5,TRBV6-1
ASSQVPRTEAF,11,TRBJ1-1,TRBV4-3
ASSLLAGGGQPQH,13,TRBJ1-5,TRBV27
ASSLDRVSTADTQY,14,TRBJ2-3,TRBV7-3
ASRASTGELF,10,TRBJ2-2,TRBV5-1
ASSVTGTSVNNEQF,14,TRBJ2-1,TRBV9
ASSPVTGGLYEQY,13,TRBJ2-7,TRBV6-6
ASKISGSVPDTQY,13,TRBJ2-3,TRBV28
ASSRNGQGRGYT,12,TRBJ1-2,TRBV13
ASSRNFGYT,9,TRBJ1-2,TRBV28
ASSLSGRMDTGELF,14,TRBJ2-2,TRBV7-3
ASSEGQGANGYT,12,TRBJ1-2,TRBV6-4
ASSATSGSLPDTQY,14,TRBJ2-3,TRBV21-1
ASSITGTRLPYEQY,14,TRBJ2-7,TRBV5-1
ASSADRGPYEQY,12,TRBJ2-7,TRBV5-1
ASSYGTGATNCGYT,14,TRBJ1-2,TRBV6-6
ASTALTGGYT,10,TRBJ1-2,TRBV28
ASRGGTVEPDTQY,13,TRBJ2-3,TRBV12-2
SSSLGTGS,8,TRBJ1-1,TRBV7-9
ASSVDIGVTGELF,13,TRBJ2-2,TRBV9
ASSPGTSGKGEQF,13,TRBJ2-1,TRBV27
ASSGWDRTYGITGELF,16,TRBJ2-2,TRBV28
ASSLVGTSGSTDTQY,15,TRBJ2-3,TRBV11-2
ASSDQIQGPLSGNTIY,16,TRBJ1-3,TRBV21-1
ASSSTKAGISWIGNEQF,17,TRBJ2-1,TRBV7-2
ASSTTTGGNYGYT,13,TRBJ1-2,TRBV19
ARSPGTVKNIQY,12,TRBJ2-4,TRBV5-3
ASRPTGVYGYT,11,TRBJ1-2,TRBV28
ASSLLVYEQY,10,TRBJ2-7,TRBV7-2